This T cell receptor (beta chain) was profiled in a study of T-cell reconstitution after alpha-beta-depleted transplantation in children. This clonotype was observed a handful of times. This CDR3 region has 13 residues. In germline, CDR1 is SGDLS, CDR2 YYNGEE. The ends were cut back, 4 bases at V and 8 bases at J, with 13 bases in the middle. Preparing the TCRbeta library involved the use of unique molecular identifiers. Each CDR3 protein gets one entry after TCRdb re-called the PCR reads with MiXCR. This sample has about 540,000 distinct CDR3 sequences, with 15% to 20% found just once. This receptor was identified in a human donor who donated a stem cell graft to a child with acute lymphoblastic leukemia. The chain combines TRBV9 with TRBJ2-1; no clear D gene. The input for sequencing was PBMCs from the stem cell graft donor, taken from the stem cell graft. The CDR3 nucleotides are TGTGCCAGCAGCAGCAGAGGTTTGGATGAGCAGTTCTTC. It is translated as CASSSRGLDEQFF. The entire variable domain, with the rest obtained from reference TRBV9 and TRBJ2-1, is as follows: DSGVTQTPKHLITATGQRVTLRCSPRSGDLSVYWYQQSLDQGLQFLIQYYNGEERAKGNILERFSAQQFPDLHSELNLSSLELGDSALYFCASSSRGLDEQFFGPGTRLTVL.